The clone carrying this T cell receptor (beta chain) was detected only a few times. Its antigen is currently unknown. This sample was included in a study of CD8 T cells in ankylosing spondylitis. MiXCR, applied by TCRdb to the 5' RACE reads, yields one record per CDR3 protein. The sample records about 750,000 distinct CDR3 sequences, roughly 19% being singletons. The study, taken as a whole, reports: Relatively scarce in peripheral blood, disease-linked clones were CD8+. Reports of some motif variants in reactive arthritis synovial fluid and blood predate this one. Characteristic, it appeared, of ankylosing spondylitis blood was a TCR beta motif of roughly 8 highly homologous variants.

CDR1 and CDR2 (germline): SGHTA, FQGNSA. Germline trimming cut 5 bases from V and 7 bases from J; bases unmatched to any gene: 8. This CDR3 region has 13 residues. The origin of this receptor is a male donor with ankylosing spondylitis. Sequenced: blood, either unsorted or a sorted T cell fraction (not recorded which). V and J are TRBV7-2 and TRBJ2-7; 7 bases align to TRBD1. The CDR3 DNA reads as TGTGCCAGCAGCCGGGGACAGCAGGAGGAGCAGTACTTC. It codes for CASSRGQQEEQYF.